Sequencing of this TCR beta chain was carried out in a study of T cell responses to AZD1222 COVID-19 vaccine. General study points: As reported, nearly half of all spike-specific TCRs target variant regions that are unmutated.

The CDR3 loop spans 16 amino acids. Germline CDR1 and CDR2: KGHSH and LQKENI. Trimming took 2 bases from V and 6 from J; bases not matched to a gene: 10. The data were produced by immunoSEQ multiplex PCR, yet TCRdb's version contains in-frame clones alone and is incomplete. The sample has about 130,000 clones, roughly 90% seen once. This clone showed up just once. Its antigen is unidentified. This TCR was recovered from an adult in good health. Sequencing was performed on peripheral blood, taken on day 0 of AZD1222 vaccination. The chain recombines TRBV18 with TRBJ1-1, with TRBD1 identical over 9 bases. DNA for the CDR3: TGTGCCAGCTCACCAATTAAACAGGGGGCCCAACCTGAAGCTTTCTTT. It encodes CASSPIKQGAQPEAFF.